The next 6 T cell receptor beta chains were all read from a single sample in a study of radiotherapy plus CTLA-4 blockade in lung cancer. TCRdb keeps only in-frame clones here, not all; method: immunoSEQ multiplex PCR. The sample has tens of thousands of clones; around 87% are singletons. The material was peripheral blood, obtained from a patient treated with radiotherapy plus ipilimumab. The receptor source for this set is a human donor with non-small cell lung cancer that progressed on radiotherapy plus ipilimumab.

J is TRBJ2-7 and V is TRBV28, with a possible D match to TRBD1 (6 bases). The germline V and J ends were trimmed by 6 bases and 6 bases, with 21 bases remaining between them. The CDR3 covers 15 residues. Per germline, CDR1 MDHEN and CDR2 SYDVKM. The CDR3 reads CASSLGTTTYSEQYF. CDR3 DNA: TGTGCCAGCAGCCTAGGGACAACTACCTACAGCGAGCAGTACTTC.

This chain connects TRBV11-2 to TRBJ1-5; 8 bases align to TRBD1. V gave up 5 bases and J gave up 0 bases; unmatched junction bases: 6. The CDR3 is made up of 16 amino acids. CDR1 SGHAT and CDR2 FQNNGV come from the germline V gene. CDR3 DNA sequence: TGTGCCAGCAGCCAGGACAGGGACTATAGCAATCAGCCCCAGCATTTT. It translates to CASSQDRDYSNQPQHF.

The chain uses TRBV7-2 and TRBJ2-3; D might be TRBD2 (7 bases). V was cut by 7 bases and J by 2 bases, with 19 bases left in between. The CDR3 covers 16 residues. CDR1 is SGHTA and CDR2 is FQGNSA in the germline V gene. DNA of the CDR3: TGTGCCAGCACCAAAGAGGGGGGGTTGTCCACAGATACGCAGTATTTT. Amino acids: CASTKEGGLSTDTQYF.

This sequence joins TRBV4-1 and TRBJ2-5; TRBD1 matches at 11 bases. Germline V gives CDR1 MGHRA, CDR2 YSYEKL. V was pared by 8 bases and J by 5 bases, with 10 bases of the junction left unmatched. This CDR3 contains 15 residues. CDR3 sequence reads: CASERGTGGRETQYF. DNA for the CDR3: TGCGCCAGCGAAAGGGGGACAGGGGGGCGGGAGACCCAGTACTTC.

The gene calls are TRBV6-5 and TRBJ2-7; tentatively, D is TRBD1 or TRBD2 (5 bases each). In germline, CDR1 is MNHEY, CDR2 SVGAGI. V shed 0 bases and J shed 1 base, with 10 bases lying between them. The CDR3 has 15 amino acids. CDR3 region: CASSYSGRSSYEQYF. The CDR3 bases are TGTGCCAGCAGTTACTCGGGACGCTCTTCCTACGAGCAGTACTTC.

The gene calls are TRBV18 and TRBJ2-7, with 12 bases lining up with TRBD2. V dropped 6 bases and J dropped 4; count of bases not matched to a gene: 10. The CDR3 length is 16 residues. Germline V CDR1 and CDR2: KGHSH, LQKENI. CDR3 DNA: TGTGCCAGCTCCCCGCCCCTAGCGGGGGGGAAATACGAGCAGTACTTC. This gives the protein CASSPPLAGGKYEQYF. Drawing the rest from reference TRBV18 and TRBJ2-7, the complete variable domain is NAGVMQNPRHLVRRRGQEARLRCSPMKGHSHVYWYRQLPEEGLKFMVYLQKENIIDESGMPKERFSAEFPKEGPSILRIQQVVRGDSAAYFCASSPPLAGGKYEQYFGPGTRLTVT.